These 29 T cell receptor beta chains were all obtained from the same sample, sequenced in a study of cytomegalovirus exposure and HLA in healthy donors. PCR amplification relied on 60 Vbeta primers (plus 13 Jbeta primers). Measured with immunoSEQ multiplex PCR; TCRdb has only the in-frame clones, and not every one. The repertoire holds 84,000 or so clones, with less than 85% as singletons. The sample taken for sequencing was PBMCs. The receptors shown here come from a human donor in good health.

The chain is built from TRBV9 and TRBJ2-1; 13 nucleotides line up with TRBD2. J lost 9 bases, V lost 4 bases, and 7 bases had no gene match. Germline V CDR1 and CDR2: SGDLS, YYNGEE. The CDR3 sequence is 15 residues long. The DNA of the CDR3 is TGTGCCAGCAGCACTAGCGGGGGGGCGTATGGTGAGCAGTTCTTC. Protein: CASSTSGGAYGEQFF. Drawing the rest from reference TRBV9 and TRBJ2-1, the complete variable domain is DSGVTQTPKHLITATGQRVTLRCSPRSGDLSVYWYQQSLDQGLQFLIQYYNGEERAKGNILERFSAQQFPDLHSELNLSSLELGDSALYFCASSTSGGAYGEQFFGPGTRLTVL.

This sequence joins TRBV16 and TRBJ1-1; no definite D call. Germline assignment: CDR1 KGHSY and CDR2 FQNENV. V lost 2 bases to trimming and J lost 1 base, with 5 bases between them. The CDR3 spans 13 residues. CDR3 nucleotides: TGTGCCAGCAGCCAAACAGCGAACACTGAAGCTTTCTTT. It yields the protein CASSQTANTEAFF.

The rearrangement joins TRBV30 to TRBJ2-7, with D perhaps TRBD1 (6 bases). This CDR3 is 13 amino acids long. The V gene lost 1 base and the J gene lost 5 bases, with 12 bases spanning the gap. In germline, CDR1 is GTSNPN, CDR2 SVGIG (reference sequence). For the CDR3, the DNA is TGTGCCTGGAGTGACCAGGGGTTGGACGAGCAGTACTTC. This codes for CAWSDQGLDEQYF.

The rearrangement uses TRBV29-1 and TRBJ1-2; 9 bases align to TRBD1. This CDR3 spans 11 amino acids. Trimming removed 5 bases from V and 8 bases from J; junction bases left unmatched: 3. Germline V CDR1 and CDR2: SQVTM, ANQGSEA. The CDR3 DNA is TGCAGCGTTACAGGGGGCTACGGCTACACCTTC. Translation gives CSVTGGYGYTF.

This rearrangement joins TRBV21-1 to TRBJ2-7; the listed D gene, TRBD1, was not tested against the DNA. TRBV21-1 is described as a pseudogene. The CDR3 is 17 amino acids. CDR3 bases: TGTGCCATCCAAACCTACTGGACAGGGAGTCGGCGCTACGAGCAGTACTTC. Translation: CAIQTYWTGSRRYEQYF.

This clone was observed a few times. The chain employs TRBV5-1 and TRBJ1-1, with D possibly being TRBD1 (5 bases). V was cut by 4 bases and J by 5 bases, with 21 bases left in between. This CDR3 is built from 16 residues. Germline values: CDR1 SGHRS, CDR2 YFSETQ. The CDR3 spells CASSMGRTGGATEAFF. DNA of the CDR3: TGCGCCAGCAGCATGGGACGGACCGGAGGGGCTACTGAAGCTTTCTTT. Complete variable domain (other parts from reference TRBV5-1 and TRBJ1-1): KAGVTQTPRYLIKTRGQQVTLSCSPISGHRSVSWYQQTPGQGLQFLFEYFSETQRNKGNFPGRFSGRQFSNSRSEMNVSTLELGDSALYLCASSMGRTGGATEAFFGQGTRLTVV.

The rearrangement uses TRBV25-1 and TRBJ2-5, with a tentative D call TRBD2 (5 bases). Deletions cut 5 bases from V and 5 bases from J, with 9 bases between. Looked up from germline, CDR1 is MGHDK and CDR2 is SYGVNS. The length of the CDR3 is 12 residues. The CDR3 loop reads CASSRGTETQYF. The CDR3 bases are TGTGCCAGCAGTCGGGGAACGGAGACCCAGTACTTC.

CDR3 sequence (DNA): TGTGCCAGCAGCTTAGCGGGGACTAGCGGGTTCTACAATGAGCAGTTCTTC. The encoded protein is CASSLAGTSGFYNEQFF. The chain recombines TRBV7-9 with TRBJ2-1; TRBD2 matches at 12 bases. The CDR3 is 17 amino acids. Germline-derived CDR1 and CDR2 are SEHNR and FQNEAQ (reference sequence). After removal of 0 bases from V and 3 bases from J, the junction contained 3 bases not matched to a gene. The entire variable domain, with the rest obtained from reference TRBV7-9 and TRBJ2-1, is as follows: DTGVSQNPRHKITKRGQNVTFRCDPISEHNRLYWYRQTLGQGPEFLTYFQNEAQLEKSRLLSDRFSAERPKGSFSTLEIQRTEQGDSAMYLCASSLAGTSGFYNEQFFGPGTRLTVL.

This clone was counted a single time. At one end, the junction sequence differs from germline, possibly due to a read error. V and J are TRBV6-5 and TRBJ1-2; D is perhaps TRBD1 (5 bases). Germline values: CDR1 MNHEY, CDR2 SVGAGI. CDR3 length: 14 residues. This CDR3 is CASRSDSLSAGYPF. The CDR3 DNA reads TGTGCCAGCAGATCTGACAGCCTGTCTGCCGGCTACCCCTTC.

This chain joins TRBV11-2 and TRBJ2-2; 10 bases agree with TRBD2. J gave up 7 bases and V 2 bases, and 7 bases lay outside the gene matches. The CDR3 totals 16 residues. Germline CDR1 and CDR2: SGHAT and FQNNGV. CDR3 coding DNA: TGTGCCAGCAGCTTACAAGCGGGGGGGCCGGACGGGGAGCTGTTTTTT. Residues: CASSLQAGGPDGELFF.

This clone was detected once. The V gene is TRBV4-3, the J gene TRBJ2-3; 8 nucleotides agree with TRBD1. The CDR3 has 15 residues. Germline V gene lookup returns CDR1 LGHNA and CDR2 YSLEER. The J segment lost 5 bases and the V segment lost 3 bases, leaving 7 bases of the junction unmatched. The CDR3 DNA reads TGCGCCAGCAGCCAGGTCGGACAGGGTGTAGATACGCAGTATTTT. Translated: CASSQVGQGVDTQYF.

The chain couples TRBV7-9 to TRBJ2-5; a weak D match, TRBD1 (6 bases). Per germline, CDR1 SEHNR and CDR2 FQNEAQ (reference sequence). V was trimmed by 1 base and J by 1 base, leaving 7 bases between them. This CDR3 spans 14 amino acids. For the CDR3, the DNA is TGTGCCAGCAGCTTAGGAGGGGGCCAAGAGACCCAGTACTTC. It is translated as CASSLGGGQETQYF.

V is TRBV19 and J is TRBJ2-6; possible D gene TRBD1, 6 bases. Germline CDR1 LNHDA, CDR2 SQIVND (reference sequence). Trimming cost V 5 bases and J 2 bases, with 13 bases left between them. The CDR3 totals 16 residues. The CDR3 bases are TGTGCCAGTAGTCCCAGGGGTAACCCTGGGGCCAACGTCCTGACTTTC. Translating it yields CASSPRGNPGANVLTF.

The chain carries TRBV4-1 and TRBJ2-3, with 9 bases identical to TRBD1. J lost 0 bases, V lost 4 bases, and 8 bases had no gene match. Germline V gene data show CDR1 as MGHRA and CDR2 as YSYEKL. The CDR3 consists of 17 residues. CDR3: CASSLTDRGGSTDTQYF. The CDR3 DNA reads as TGCGCCAGCAGCCTCACTGACAGGGGGGGAAGCACAGATACGCAGTATTTT.

This rearrangement joins TRBV30 to TRBJ2-1, with D maybe TRBD2 (5 bases). The length of the CDR3 is 14 residues. With 0 bases removed from V and 5 bases from J, the gap between germline ends came to 11 bases. Germline V gives CDR1 GTSNPN, CDR2 SVGIG (reference sequence). The CDR3 bases are TGTGCCTGGAGTGTACTCCCGGGGAACAATGAGCAGTTCTTC. Protein product: CAWSVLPGNNEQFF.

J is TRBJ2-5 and V is TRBV28; D might be TRBD1 (5 bases). Germline CDR1 MDHEN, CDR2 SYDVKM. The ends were cut back, 10 bases at V and 1 base at J, with 16 bases in the middle. The CDR3 spans 14 residues. CDR3 in DNA: TGTGCCACCCTTCCTCCACAGGCCCAAGAGACCCAGTACTTC. This gives the protein CATLPPQAQETQYF.

The chain has TRBV5-1 and TRBJ2-3; D perhaps matches TRBD2 (7 bases). CDR1 and CDR2 (germline): SGHRS, YFSETQ. CDR3 size: 15 residues. V was shortened by 0 bases and J by 6 bases, with 14 bases between the two germline ends. DNA for the CDR3: TGCGCCAGCAGCTTGGCCCGGGGGGCGAAGGATACGCAGTATTTT. Amino acids: CASSLARGAKDTQYF.

The genes are TRBV5-1 and TRBJ2-3, with 9 bases identical to TRBD2. V dropped 3 bases and J dropped 1; count of bases not matched to a gene: 9. This CDR3 has 17 amino acids. The V gene's germline CDR1 is SGHRS and CDR2 YFSETQ. The CDR3 coding sequence is TGCGCCAGCAGCTGGCCCCCACAGCGGGGGGGCACAGATACGCAGTATTTT. As protein: CASSWPPQRGGTDTQYF.

This clone was found once. V is TRBV6-5 and J is TRBJ2-2; TRBD1 aligns across 8 bases. Germline-derived CDR1 and CDR2 are MNHEY and SVGAGI. The CDR3 is 16 amino acids. V shed 0 bases, J shed 7 bases, and the junction held 7 bases outside the gene matches. CDR3 bases: TGTGCCAGCAGTTACTCGTCCAGGGGGCAAAGCGGGGAGCTGTTTTTT. Translation: CASSYSSRGQSGELFF.

The chain has TRBV27 and TRBJ2-2, with D possibly matching TRBD2 (6 bases). Germline values: CDR1 MNHEY, CDR2 SMNVEV (reference sequence). The CDR3 is 14 residues long. The germline V and J ends were trimmed by 6 bases and 3 bases, with 11 bases remaining between them. CDR3 nucleotide sequence: TGTGCCAGCAGGCCGGGACTGCACACCGGGGAGCTGTTTTTT. Encoded protein: CASRPGLHTGELFF.

This clone has more than one count but fewer than ten. V gene TRBV21-1 combines with J gene TRBJ1-5; no DNA check was done on the table's D call, TRBD1. TRBV21-1 is flagged as a pseudogene. CDR3 length equals 14 residues. CDR3 nucleotide sequence: TGTGCCAGCAGCAAAGCTGTCAGGGGACAGCCCCAGCATTTT. Amino acid sequence: CASSKAVRGQPQHF.

The chain is built from TRBV5-5 and TRBJ1-2; possible D gene TRBD1, 6 bases. Trimming removed 2 bases at V and 8 bases at J, with 13 bases between. Germline assignment: CDR1 SGHKS and CDR2 YYEKEE (reference sequence). This CDR3 comprises 13 residues. The CDR3 DNA reads as TGTGCCAGCAGCTTTGGGGGCTTTCGGGGCTACACCTTC. It yields the protein CASSFGGFRGYTF.

The count of this clone is one. The J gene is TRBJ1-2, the V gene TRBV29-1; D may be TRBD1 (5 bases). The germline V gene has CDR1 SQVTM and CDR2 ANQGSEA. The CDR3 consists of 15 residues. Trimming cost V 5 bases and J 1 base, with 17 bases left between them. This chain's CDR3 is CSVQGTPDGNYGYTF. The DNA for the CDR3 is TGCAGCGTTCAGGGAACTCCCGACGGTAACTATGGCTACACCTTC.

The chain is built from TRBV6-5 and TRBJ1-1; D is uncertain. V was trimmed by 6 bases and J by 4 bases, leaving 12 bases between them. The germline gives CDR1 MNHEY, CDR2 SVGAGI. The CDR3 is made up of 13 amino acids. The CDR3 reads CASRNVGGTEAFF. The CDR3 region has the DNA TGTGCCAGCAGGAACGTCGGCGGCACTGAAGCTTTCTTT.

This chain uses TRBV11-3 with TRBJ2-5, with 12 bases identical to TRBD1. In germline, CDR1 is SGHNT, CDR2 YENEEA. J gave up 4 bases and V 3 bases, and 3 bases lay outside the gene matches. This CDR3 is 15 amino acids long. The CDR3 sequence is CASSLGQGARETQYF. In DNA form, the CDR3 reads TGTGCCAGCAGCTTGGGACAGGGGGCACGAGAGACCCAGTACTTC.

This chain connects TRBV29-1 to TRBJ2-2; perhaps TRBD1 as D (5 bases). Germline lookup yields CDR1 SQVTM and CDR2 ANQGSEA. The CDR3 is 14 residues long. V was pared by 6 bases and J by 5 bases, with 16 bases between. The CDR3 DNA sequence: TGCAGCGTCCGTAAGGGGATAAGGACCGGGGAGCTGTTTTTT. Amino acids: CSVRKGIRTGELFF.

The chain is built from TRBV15 and TRBJ1-1; the D gene is possibly TRBD1 (5 bases). The CDR3 loop spans 14 amino acids. V lost 2 bases and J lost 4, with 11 bases in between. Germline-derived CDR1 and CDR2 are LNHNV and YYDKDF (reference sequence). CDR3: CATSRLLGGTEAFF. CDR3 DNA: TGTGCCACCAGCAGATTGTTGGGGGGCACTGAAGCTTTCTTT.

The V and J genes are TRBV18 and TRBJ1-1; TRBD1 agrees at 10 bases. J was trimmed by 0 bases and V by 1 base; bases with no gene match: 5. This CDR3 contains 17 residues. The germline V gene has CDR1 KGHSH and CDR2 LQKENI. As DNA, the CDR3 is TGTGCCAGCTCACCACTGGACAGGGGGGCCATGAACACTGAAGCTTTCTTT. It encodes CASSPLDRGAMNTEAFF.

The chain uses TRBV5-4 and TRBJ1-1; a weak D match, TRBD1 (5 bases). V dropped 4 bases and J dropped 7 bases, with 14 bases sitting between them. The germline gives CDR1 SGHNT, CDR2 YYREEE (reference sequence). The CDR3 consists of 13 residues. The CDR3 sequence: CASSPAGGGEAFF. The DNA of the CDR3 is TGTGCCAGCAGCCCAGCCGGGGGGGGTGAAGCTTTCTTT.